This T cell receptor beta chain was observed in a study of CD8+CD57+ T cells in acquired aplastic anemia. Study-wide context: Sorted CD4+ and CD8+ cell DNA averaged approximately 3.4 ug.

General observations from the study: CD8+ Simpson's diversity in patients was not significantly different from that in controls. Shared by patients and controls, fewer than 30 CD8+ CDR3s were abundant in patients.

J lost 4 bases, V lost 4 bases, and 6 bases had no gene match. The CDR3 totals 16 residues. Per the germline V gene, CDR1 is SGHTA and CDR2 is FQGNSA. About this clonotype: Its antigen is as yet unknown.

TCR beta VDJ and CDR3 profiling used genomic DNA as template. TCRdb called the reads again in MiXCR, with one record for every CDR3 protein. The sample carries a few hundred thousand distinct CDR3 sequences, about 56% recorded once. The source is a human donor with severe aplastic anemia or a healthy control (not recorded which). The specimen was sorted CD4+, CD8+, or CD8+CD57+ T cells (not recorded which) from PBMCs. The chain uses TRBV7-2 and TRBJ2-1; 11 bases agree with TRBD2. CDR3 nucleotide sequence: TGTGCCAGCAGCTCTTCCACTAGCGGGAGTTACAATGAGCAGTTCTTC. The encoded protein is CASSSSTSGSYNEQFF.